This passage covers 26 T cell receptor beta chains from one sample sequenced in a study of blood T cells in healthy people across ages. For the second PCR, which ran for roughly 6 to 12 cycles, a sample-barcoded 5' primer and a J-beta primer mix were used. A single record per CDR3 protein comes from TCRdb applying MiXCR to the 5' RACE reads. The data hold approximately 800,000 distinct CDR3 sequences, with 55% to 75% observed a single time. Sequencing input: blood. Source of these receptors: a man between 25 and 39 years old in good health.

The rearrangement links TRBV20-1 to TRBJ2-4, with 9 positions matching TRBD2. The J call may not be correct, given that the DNA end is closer to TRBJ2-7. The CDR3 is 12 amino acids. The germline V gene encodes CDR1 DFQATT and CDR2 SNEGSKA (reference sequence). CDR3 DNA: TGCAGTGCTGTAGCGGGGGCCTACGAGCAGTACTTC. Protein: CSAVAGAYEQYF.

As to this clonotype: At one end the junction does not follow the germline gene, possibly because of a read error. The genes are TRBV29-1 and TRBJ2-3, with D possibly matching TRBD2 (5 bases). The germline V gene has CDR1 SQVTM and CDR2 ANQGSEA. The CDR3 length is 15 residues. CDR3 residues: CSVEFGVGSTDTQYF. The CDR3 DNA follows: TGCAGTGTTGAGTTCGGGGTAGGGAGCACAGATACGCAGTATTTT.

This clonotype occurred a few times. The rearrangement links TRBV20-1 to TRBJ2-7; 7 nucleotides agree with TRBD2. The J segment lost 5 bases and the V segment lost 4 bases, leaving 11 bases of the junction unmatched. The CDR3 extends over 14 amino acids. Germline CDR1 DFQATT, CDR2 SNEGSKA (reference sequence). CDR3 nucleotide sequence: TGCAGTGCTACATTAGCGGGTCCCAAGGACGAGCAGTACTTC. Amino acid sequence: CSATLAGPKDEQYF.

The chain joins TRBV3-1 to TRBJ1-5; no firm D call. This CDR3 is 18 amino acids long. The germline gives CDR1 LGHDT, CDR2 YNNKEL (reference sequence). Trimming took 0 bases from V and 0 from J, leaving 15 bases between them. The CDR3 spells CASSQEGGGVGSNQPQHF. CDR3 nucleotide sequence: TGTGCCAGCAGCCAAGAGGGTGGAGGTGTAGGTAGCAATCAGCCCCAGCATTTT.

This clonotype occurred a few times. This chain joins TRBV20-1 and TRBJ2-7, with D perhaps assigned TRBD1 or TRBD2 (5 bases each). V dropped 0 bases and J dropped 3 bases, with 12 bases sitting between them. The CDR3 is 14 amino acids. Germline lookup yields CDR1 DFQATT and CDR2 SNEGSKA (reference sequence). CDR3 loop: CSARDLARDYEQYF. For the CDR3, the DNA is TGCAGTGCTAGAGATCTAGCCAGGGACTACGAGCAGTACTTC.

Only a few counts were recorded for this clonotype. This sequence joins TRBV9 and TRBJ2-5; 7 positions match TRBD2. Germline assignment: CDR1 SGDLS and CDR2 YYNGEE. Losses at the gene ends were 4 bases for V and 5 bases for J; bases not matched to a gene: 11. The CDR3 runs to 15 residues. CDR3 sequence (DNA): TGTGCCAGCAGCCCGCGGTCGGGGGGAGTGGAGACCCAGTACTTC. Encoded protein: CASSPRSGGVETQYF.

This chain uses TRBV5-1 with TRBJ2-7; 7 positions match TRBD2. The germline gives CDR1 SGHRS, CDR2 YFSETQ. Losses at the gene ends were 3 bases for V and 2 bases for J; bases not matched to a gene: 8. The CDR3 consists of 15 residues. This CDR3 reads CASSWGAGVTYEQYF. The DNA for the CDR3 is TGCGCCAGCAGCTGGGGTGCGGGGGTAACCTACGAGCAGTACTTC.

J is TRBJ2-1 and V is TRBV27; D remains unclear. The V end lost 6 bases, the J end lost 10 bases, and 16 bases lay between the germline ends. The germline CDR1 and CDR2 sequences are MNHEY and SMNVEV (reference sequence). This CDR3 has 13 amino acids. CDR3: CASSGDPSTEQFF. The CDR3 DNA reads as TGTGCCAGCAGCGGAGACCCTTCGACAGAGCAGTTCTTC.

Only a few counts were recorded for this clonotype. CDR3 sequence reads: CSVEDWQVRGEQYF. The CDR3 DNA follows: TGCAGCGTTGAAGATTGGCAGGTCCGGGGCGAGCAGTACTTC. V is TRBV29-1 and J is TRBJ2-7, with D perhaps TRBD2 (5 bases). This CDR3 region has 14 residues. Germline loops: CDR1 SQVTM, CDR2 ANQGSEA. Trimming left V 0 bases short and J 6 bases short, with 15 bases between.

This rearrangement joins TRBV6-6 to TRBJ2-3; no clear D gene. Germline CDR1 is MNHNY and CDR2 is SVGAGI (reference sequence). This CDR3 is 14 amino acids long. The germline V and J ends were trimmed by 6 bases and 0 bases, with 10 bases remaining between them. The CDR3 DNA reads TGTGCCAGCAGGCTTCCTTCTAGCACAGATACGCAGTATTTT. Its translation is CASRLPSSTDTQYF.

This clonotype came up a few times. The chain uses TRBV5-1 and TRBJ2-1; TRBD2 matches 9 bases. Trimming cost V 5 bases and J 9 bases; bases outside gene matches: 12. Germline V gives CDR1 SGHRS, CDR2 YFSETQ. The CDR3 loop spans 15 amino acids. CDR3 bases: TGCGCCAGCAGGAATAGCGGGAGCCCCCTCAGTGAGCAGTTCTTC. The encoded protein is CASRNSGSPLSEQFF.

J is TRBJ1-2 and V is TRBV12-3 or TRBV12-4, with 8 positions matching TRBD1. CDR3 length equals 15 residues. The ends lost 2 bases at V and 0 bases at J; junction bases unmatched: 2. The chain's CDR3 is CASSLRQGPNYGYTF. The CDR3, as DNA: TGTGCCAGCAGTTTACGACAGGGGCCTAACTATGGCTACACCTTC.

This chain joins TRBV4-3 and TRBJ2-5, with D unresolved. From germline, CDR1 is LGHNA and CDR2 YSLEER. CDR3 length equals 16 residues. The V gene lost 0 bases and the J gene lost 5 bases, with 16 bases spanning the gap. Here the CDR3 DNA reads TGCGCCAGCAGCCAAGACGCCGGGTCTCCCCCGGAGACCCAGTACTTC. It translates to CASSQDAGSPPETQYF.

The chain has TRBV14 and TRBJ2-7; the match to TRBD2 covers 13 bases. This CDR3 contains 13 residues. V was clipped by 5 bases and J by 7 bases; unmatched bases: 2. Germline V lookup: CDR1 SGHDN, CDR2 FVKESK. The CDR3 region has the DNA TGTGCCAGCAGCTTGACTAGCGGGGGGGAGCAGTACTTC. It encodes CASSLTSGGEQYF.

Only a few counts were recorded for this clonotype. Here the CDR3 reads CSARYSGYVRGQYF. The DNA for the CDR3 is TGCAGTGCTAGGTATAGCGGATACGTACGAGGGCAGTACTTC. This chain connects TRBV20-1 to TRBJ2-7, with D maybe TRBD2 (6 bases). There are 14 residues in the CDR3. V was shortened by 3 bases and J by 9 bases, with 21 bases between the two germline ends. CDR1 is DFQATT and CDR2 is SNEGSKA in the germline V gene (reference sequence).

This chain links TRBV6-2 or TRBV6-3 with TRBJ2-5; a weak D match, TRBD2 (6 bases). From germline, CDR1 is MNHEY and CDR2 SVGEGT. The V end lost 4 bases, the J end lost 3 bases, and 9 bases lay between the germline ends. The CDR3 runs to 13 residues. CDR3 residues: CASSFLAEETQYF. CDR3 DNA: TGTGCCAGCAGTTTTTTAGCGGAAGAGACCCAGTACTTC.

This clonotype was observed a single time. J is TRBJ2-5 and V is TRBV4-2; D assignment may be TRBD1 or TRBD2 (5 bases each). In germline, CDR1 is LGHNA, CDR2 YNFKEQ. The CDR3 loop spans 16 amino acids. Trimming took off 1 base at V and 4 bases at J, with 16 bases between the two ends. CDR3: CASSQGIGVGTETQYF. Written as DNA, the CDR3 is TGTGCCAGCAGCCAAGGCATCGGGGTAGGGACAGAGACCCAGTACTTC.

This clonotype was detected only a few times. The V gene is TRBV10-2, the J gene TRBJ2-4; 10 bases align to TRBD1. The J call could be wrong; TRBJ2-7 is a better fit for the DNA end. CDR3 length: 14 amino acids. The V gene's germline CDR1 is WSHSY and CDR2 SAAADI. The DNA for the CDR3 is TGCGCCAGCAGTGAGTCGGGACAGGGGTACGAGCAGTACTTC. Translating it yields CASSESGQGYEQYF.

This clonotype was seen more than once but under ten times. V usage is TRBV7-2 and J usage is TRBJ2-1; TRBD1 is a possible D gene (6 bases). The end of the DNA is better explained by TRBJ2-7, so the J call may be wrong. CDR1 is SGHTA, CDR2 FQGNSA, per germline. CDR3 size: 15 residues. The DNA for the CDR3 is TGTGCCAGCAGTCCCTCTGGTCCAGGGGTGGGCGAGCAGTACTTC. Amino acids: CASSPSGPGVGEQYF.

The chain is built from TRBV27 and TRBJ1-4, with a tentative D call TRBD1 (6 bases). Trimming took off 5 bases at V and 7 bases at J, with 14 bases between the two ends. The CDR3 runs to 14 residues. Germline V gene lookup returns CDR1 MNHEY and CDR2 SMNVEV (reference sequence). The CDR3 DNA reads as TGTGCCAGCAGTCCTATAAGGGGGAGTGAAAAACTGTTTTTT. Amino acid sequence: CASSPIRGSEKLFF.

This clonotype was counted only a few times. The rearrangement uses TRBV6-5 and TRBJ2-7, with D perhaps matching TRBD2 (6 bases). Germline V gene lookup returns CDR1 MNHEY and CDR2 SVGAGI. The CDR3 covers 14 residues. Trimming pared 6 bases from V and 6 bases from J, leaving 18 bases between. In DNA, the CDR3 is TGTGCCAGCAGACCACCGGGACTTAGGCCCGAGCAGTACTTC. It translates to CASRPPGLRPEQYF.

The chain links TRBV5-4 to TRBJ2-6; no definite D call. The V and J ends lost 2 bases and 4 bases respectively, with 13 bases between them. This CDR3 is built from 16 residues. Germline values: CDR1 SGHNT, CDR2 YYREEE (reference sequence). CDR3 loop: CASSFSLMMGANVLTF. The CDR3 DNA follows: TGTGCCAGCAGCTTTAGCCTAATGATGGGGGCCAACGTCCTGACTTTC.

The chain employs TRBV11-2 and TRBJ2-1; tentative D call: TRBD1 (6 bases). Germline CDR1 is SGHAT and CDR2 is FQNNGV. This CDR3 is 15 amino acids long. Trimming left V 5 bases short and J 6 bases short, with 17 bases between. CDR3 DNA: TGTGCCAGCAGCCCCCGGGACCCAGGGGCCAATGAGCAGTTCTTC. This encodes CASSPRDPGANEQFF. The whole variable domain, remainder taken from reference TRBV11-2 and TRBJ2-1, is EAGVAQSPRYKIIEKRQSVAFWCNPISGHATLYWYQQILGQGPKLLIQFQNNGVVDDSQLPKDRFSAERLKGVDSTLKIQPAKLEDSAVYLCASSPRDPGANEQFFGPGTRLTVL.

This chain joins TRBV20-1 and TRBJ2-7, with 9 bases identical to TRBD2. The CDR3 length is 15 residues. With 3 bases clipped from V and 4 bases from J, the junction kept 10 bases outside the gene matches. From germline, CDR1 is DFQATT and CDR2 SNEGSKA (reference sequence). The CDR3 loop is CSARGSGSSGYEQYF. The DNA for the CDR3 is TGCAGTGCTAGGGGTAGCGGGAGCTCGGGTTACGAGCAGTACTTC.

The V and J genes are TRBV25-1 and TRBJ1-2; the D gene is possibly TRBD1 (5 bases). The CDR3 has 17 residues. CDR1 is MGHDK, CDR2 SYGVNS, per germline. Trimming left V 5 bases short and J 4 bases short, with 23 bases between. The DNA of the CDR3 is TGTGCCAGCAGTCAACAGGATTCTACCTACAGGAGCTATGGCTACACCTTC. Its translation is CASSQQDSTYRSYGYTF.

The rearrangement uses TRBV20-1 and TRBJ2-3; 12 bases map to TRBD2. The CDR3 is 16 amino acids. Unmatched junction bases numbered 7, after V lost 2 bases and J lost 4 bases. The V gene's germline CDR1 is DFQATT and CDR2 SNEGSKA (reference sequence). The CDR3 nucleotides read TGCAGTGCTAGATATCTGACTAGCGGGAGCGCAGATACGCAGTATTTT. Its translation is CSARYLTSGSADTQYF.